The T cell receptor beta chain under discussion was sequenced for a study of blood T cell repertoires in COVID-19. The overall study: The study drew acute and convalescent COVID-19 samples from the United States, Italy and Spain. The analysed material was cDNA or gDNA that came from T cells, B-cell-depleted T cells, or PBMCs.

Trimming took off 2 bases at V and 2 bases at J, with 22 bases between the two ends. The germline V gene encodes CDR1 GTSNPN and CDR2 SVGIG (reference sequence). The CDR3 sequence is 17 residues long. The study assigned cohorts using participant-reported clinical history. Original processing methods: For nucleated cells, counts were estimated from reference gene primer amplification. Measured with immunoSEQ multiplex PCR; TCRdb has only the in-frame clones, and not every one. That table gives V, J and clone size, and the DNA gave D and trimming. The sample contains under 300,000 clones, about 88% of which appear only once.

This chain joins TRBV30 and TRBJ2-7; a possible D gene is TRBD1 (5 bases). Sequencing input: PBMCs or T cells enriched from blood (not recorded which). This TCR derives from a woman between 50 and 59 years old who had recovered from COVID-19. In DNA, the CDR3 is TGTGCCTGGAGTAGGGGAAAAACAGGCGGTAGAACCTACGAGCAGTACTTC. Translated, it gives CAWSRGKTGGRTYEQYF.